What follows are 15 T cell receptor beta chains derived from one specimen sequenced in a study of blood T cell repertoires in COVID-19. The table came from immunoSEQ multiplex PCR; TCRdb's copy has only in-frame clones and leaves some out. This table has approximately 290,000 clones, about 80% appearing once. Material for sequencing was peripheral blood. Receptors originate from an older person with COVID-19, enrolled during active disease.

V gene TRBV6-6 combines with J gene TRBJ2-7; TRBD2 matches at 10 bases. Unmatched junction bases numbered 8, after V lost 4 bases and J lost 2 bases. The CDR3 has 16 amino acids. The germline V gene has CDR1 MNHNY and CDR2 SVGAGI (reference sequence). CDR3: CASSFSPLAGTYEQYF. CDR3 sequence (DNA): TGTGCCAGCAGTTTCTCCCCACTAGCGGGGACCTACGAGCAGTACTTC.

This chain links TRBV9 with TRBJ1-1; 9 bases map to TRBD1. CDR1 and CDR2 from the germline V gene are SGDLS and YYNGEE. The CDR3 runs to 14 residues. With V trimmed by 4 bases and J by 4 bases, 5 bases remained unmatched. DNA for the CDR3: TGTGCCAGCAGCCCCGGGACAGGGAGCACTGAAGCTTTCTTT. This codes for CASSPGTGSTEAFF.

This chain links TRBV11-3 with TRBJ2-5, with 8 bases lining up with TRBD2. J lost 5 bases, V lost 1 base, and 12 bases had no gene match. The length of the CDR3 is 17 residues. Germline V gene lookup returns CDR1 SGHNT and CDR2 YENEEA. Here the CDR3 reads CASSLAGTSRSCETQYF. The CDR3 coding sequence is TGTGCCAGCAGCTTAGCCGGGACTAGTCGGTCTTGCGAGACCCAGTACTTC.

This clone was detected a few times. The CDR3 loop reads CASRNPGQPQHF. For the CDR3, the DNA is TGTGCCAGCAGGAACCCGGGTCAGCCCCAGCATTTT. J is TRBJ1-5 and V is TRBV28, with D unclear. The germline gives CDR1 MDHEN, CDR2 SYDVKM. The CDR3 contains 12 residues. V lost 6 bases and J lost 6, with 9 bases in between.

V and J are TRBV7-8 and TRBJ2-3, with TRBD2 matching 12 bases. The CDR3 totals 17 residues. With 7 bases clipped from V and 6 bases from J, the junction kept 14 bases outside the gene matches. Germline V gives CDR1 SGHVS, CDR2 FQNEAQ. The CDR3 DNA is TGTGCCAGCACCCAACCCCTAGCGGGAGGGCCGGGTGATACGCAGTATTTT. This codes for CASTQPLAGGPGDTQYF.

This rearrangement joins TRBV6-2 or TRBV6-3 to TRBJ1-5, with 10 bases matching TRBD1. There are 18 residues in the CDR3. Germline CDR1 and CDR2: MNHEY and SVGEGT. J was trimmed by 6 bases and V by 0 bases; bases with no gene match: 11. The DNA for the CDR3 is TGTGCCAGCAGTTACTCGGAGACAGGGGGCCCCTGGGGTCAGCCCCAGCATTTT. Protein sequence: CASSYSETGGPWGQPQHF.

This sequence joins TRBV3-1 (or the pseudogene TRBV3-2) and TRBJ2-2; 10 bases are a match to TRBD2. The CDR3 spans 17 residues. Germline V gives CDR1 LGHDT, CDR2 YNNKEL (reference sequence). V lost 0 bases, J lost 6 bases, and 7 bases stayed unmatched. The DNA for the CDR3 is TGTGCCAGCAGCCAAGATCAAAGCGGGGGGGACGCCGGGGAGCTGTTTTTT. Protein: CASSQDQSGGDAGELFF.

The chain is built from TRBV6-5 and TRBJ1-2; tentative D call: TRBD1 (5 bases). V gave up 7 bases and J gave up 3 bases, with 18 bases separating them. Germline assignment: CDR1 MNHEY and CDR2 SVGAGI. The CDR3 runs to 15 residues. CDR3 in amino acids: CASTLFQGGDYGYTF. CDR3 in DNA: TGTGCCAGCACGTTGTTCCAGGGTGGTGACTATGGCTACACCTTC.

The V call is TRBV4-1, the J call TRBJ1-5; TRBD1 aligns across 8 bases. CDR1 and CDR2 (germline): MGHRA, YSYEKL. Trimming took 0 bases from V and 1 from J; bases not matched to a gene: 2. The CDR3 has 16 amino acids. In DNA, the CDR3 is TGCGCCAGCAGCCAAGAGGACAGGGCAAGCAATCAGCCCCAGCATTTT. Protein sequence: CASSQEDRASNQPQHF.

The chain recombines TRBV7-2 with TRBJ2-3; 9 positions match TRBD1. V shed 5 bases, J shed 4 bases, and the junction held 7 bases outside the gene matches. The CDR3 is 15 residues long. Germline V gene lookup returns CDR1 SGHTA and CDR2 FQGNSA. The CDR3 region is CASSLGDRVSDTQYF. In nucleotides, the CDR3 is TGTGCCAGCAGCCTAGGGGACAGGGTATCAGATACGCAGTATTTT.

The chain uses TRBV27 and TRBJ2-1, with 7 positions matching TRBD1. V lost 5 bases to trimming and J lost 2 bases; unmatched junction nucleotides: 18. Germline values: CDR1 MNHEY, CDR2 SMNVEV (reference sequence). The CDR3 loop spans 19 amino acids. The CDR3 region has the DNA TGTGCCAGCAGTGCCGGGACAGTTTTTACGGCGCACGCCTACAATGAGCAGTTCTTC. It is translated as CASSAGTVFTAHAYNEQFF.

The chain recombines TRBV5-1 with TRBJ1-5; no clear D gene. Germline V gives CDR1 SGHRS, CDR2 YFSETQ. Trimming shortened V by 0 bases and J by 1 base, and 8 bases separated the two germline ends. CDR3 length equals 15 residues. The CDR3 loop is CASSLGGMSNQPQHF. The CDR3 region has the DNA TGCGCCAGCAGCTTGGGAGGGATGAGCAATCAGCCCCAGCATTTT.

The chain combines TRBV6-2 or TRBV6-3 with TRBJ1-2, with 8 bases matching TRBD1. Germline CDR1 reads MNHEY; CDR2 reads SVGEGT. This CDR3 is built from 15 residues. V lost 6 bases and J lost 10; bases outside the gene matches: 16. CDR3 nucleotide sequence: TGTGCCAGCAGCCCAATCAGGACAGGGCGGTTTGACTACACCTTC. Translation gives CASSPIRTGRFDYTF.

J is TRBJ2-3 and V is TRBV11-1; D is uncertain. The CDR3 runs to 16 residues. Trimming left V 5 bases short and J 2 bases short, with 17 bases between. Germline loops: CDR1 SGHAT, CDR2 FQDESV (reference sequence). The CDR3 reads CASSPLRLLPTDTQYF. In DNA, the CDR3 is TGTGCCAGCAGCCCTCTCAGGCTCCTACCCACAGATACGCAGTATTTT.

The chain employs TRBV7-9 and TRBJ1-4; the D gene is possibly TRBD1 (5 bases). Trimming took off 0 bases at V and 7 bases at J, with 12 bases between the two ends. The length of the CDR3 is 15 residues. Per the germline V gene, CDR1 is SEHNR and CDR2 is FQNEAQ (reference sequence). The CDR3 region has the DNA TGTGCCAGCAGCTTAGCCTGGGGTAGGGGTGAAAAACTGTTTTTT. Translated: CASSLAWGRGEKLFF.